This TCR beta chain was recovered during a study of cytomegalovirus exposure and HLA in healthy donors. The wider study: Both the approximately 120 validation repertoires and the roughly 700 first-cohort repertoires used the same platform, as reported by a later analysis.

Sequenced by immunoSEQ multiplex PCR; TCRdb stores in-frame clones only, minus some. The table has about 90,000 clones, approximately 88% seen once. Germline-derived CDR1 and CDR2 are SGHDT and YYEEEE. This CDR3 has 15 amino acids. V was trimmed by 4 bases and J by 6 bases, leaving 20 bases between them. The sequenced sample consisted of PBMCs. The origin of this receptor is a woman aged 18 to 35 in good health and CMV-seropositive. The chain uses TRBV5-6 and TRBJ2-7; D is perhaps TRBD2 (6 bases). CDR3 in amino acids: CASSLPRDWDGEQYF. The CDR3 DNA sequence: TGTGCCAGCAGCCTCCCCCGGGACTGGGACGGCGAGCAGTACTTC. The entire variable domain, with the rest obtained from reference TRBV5-6 and TRBJ2-7, is as follows: DAGVTQSPTHLIKTRGQQVTLRCSPKSGHDTVSWYQQALGQGPQFIFQYYEEEERQRGNFPDRFSGHQFPNYSSELNVNALLLGDSALYLCASSLPRDWDGEQYFGPGTRLTVT.